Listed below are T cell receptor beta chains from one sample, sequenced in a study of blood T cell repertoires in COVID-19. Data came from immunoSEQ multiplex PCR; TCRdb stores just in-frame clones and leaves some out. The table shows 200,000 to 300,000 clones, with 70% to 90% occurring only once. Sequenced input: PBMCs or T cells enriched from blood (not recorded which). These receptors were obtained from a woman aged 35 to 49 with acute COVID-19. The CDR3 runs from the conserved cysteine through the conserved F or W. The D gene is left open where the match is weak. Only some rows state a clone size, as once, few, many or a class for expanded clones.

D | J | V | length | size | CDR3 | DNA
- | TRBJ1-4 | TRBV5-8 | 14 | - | CASSSVTENEKLFF | TGTGCCAGCAGCTCGGTGACGGAGAATGAAAAACTGTTTTTT
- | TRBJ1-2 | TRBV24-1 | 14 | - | CATSDLDSRVGYTF | TGTGCCACCAGTGATTTGGACAGTAGGGTTGGCTACACCTTC
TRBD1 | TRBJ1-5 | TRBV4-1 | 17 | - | CASSQDLFGTGNQPQHF | TGCGCCAGCAGCCAAGATCTCTTCGGGACAGGGAATCAGCCCCAGCATTTT
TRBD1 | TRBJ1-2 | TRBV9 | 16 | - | CASSVTQGALGYGYTF | TGTGCCAGCAGCGTTACACAGGGGGCGCTGGGCTATGGCTACACCTTC
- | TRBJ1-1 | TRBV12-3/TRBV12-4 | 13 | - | CASSFGVGTEAFF | TGTGCCAGCAGTTTCGGGGTGGGCACTGAAGCTTTCTTT
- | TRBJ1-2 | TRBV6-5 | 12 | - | CASRGGGYGYTF | TGTGCCAGTCGTGGGGGAGGCTATGGCTACACCTTC
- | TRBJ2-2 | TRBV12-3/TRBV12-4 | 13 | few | CASSPFAERELFF | TGTGCCAGCAGTCCTTTTGCCGAGAGGGAGCTGTTTTTT
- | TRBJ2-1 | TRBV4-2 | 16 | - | CASSRSGDPKDNEQFF | TGTGCCAGCAGCCGCTCAGGGGACCCTAAAGACAATGAGCAGTTCTTC
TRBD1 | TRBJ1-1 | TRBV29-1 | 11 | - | CSGGDRREAFF | TGCAGCGGTGGGGACAGGCGTGAAGCTTTCTTT
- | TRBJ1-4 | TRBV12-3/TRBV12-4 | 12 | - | CASSLDSEKLFF | TGTGCCAGCAGCCTGGACAGTGAAAAACTGTTTTTT
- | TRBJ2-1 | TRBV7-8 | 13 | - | CASSLAGGNEQFF | TGTGCCAGCAGCTTAGCAGGGGGCAATGAGCAGTTCTTC
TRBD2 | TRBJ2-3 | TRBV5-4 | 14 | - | CASSSGTSGITQYF | TGTGCCAGCAGCTCGGGGACTAGCGGAATTACGCAGTATTTT
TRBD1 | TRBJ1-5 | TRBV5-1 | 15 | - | CASSAETGDLSAQHF | TGCGCCAGCAGCGCGGAGACAGGGGACTTGTCGGCCCAGCATTTT
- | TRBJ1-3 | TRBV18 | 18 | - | CASSPLSQGRVAGNTIYF | TGTGCCAGCTCACCTTTATCCCAGGGAAGGGTTGCAGGAAACACCATATATTTT
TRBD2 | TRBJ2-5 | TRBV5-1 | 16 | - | CASSLSSGGYQETQYF | TGCGCCAGCAGCTTGAGTAGCGGGGGGTACCAAGAGACCCAGTACTTC
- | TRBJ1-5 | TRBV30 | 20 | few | CAWSVSPGYRLRSGNQPQHF | TGTGCCTGGAGTGTATCTCCGGGGTATCGGCTAAGGTCGGGCAATCAGCCCCAGCATTTT
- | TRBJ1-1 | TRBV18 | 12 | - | CASPRIWGVAFF | TGTGCCAGCCCGCGTATTTGGGGGGTAGCTTTCTTT
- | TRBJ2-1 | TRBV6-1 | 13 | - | CASSEWSRSEQFF | TGTGCCAGCAGTGAATGGTCCCGCAGTGAGCAGTTCTTC
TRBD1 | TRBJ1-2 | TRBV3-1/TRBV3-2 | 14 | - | CASSHPDRGHGYTF | TGTGCCAGCAGCCACCCAGACAGGGGGCATGGCTACACCTTC
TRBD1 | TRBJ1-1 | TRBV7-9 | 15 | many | CASRENRGHYTEAFF | TGTGCCAGCAGGGAAAACAGGGGACATTACACTGAAGCTTTCTTT
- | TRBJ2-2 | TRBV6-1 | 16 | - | CASSEFWLASGGELFF | TGTGCCAGCAGTGAATTTTGGCTAGCCTCCGGCGGGGAGCTGTTTTTT
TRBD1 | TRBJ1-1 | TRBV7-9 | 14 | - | CASRPQGAVTEAFF | TGTGCCAGCAGACCCCAGGGGGCAGTCACTGAAGCTTTCTTT
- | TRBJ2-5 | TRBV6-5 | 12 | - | CAVARGYETQYF | TGTGCCGTGGCCAGGGGCTACGAGACCCAGTACTTC
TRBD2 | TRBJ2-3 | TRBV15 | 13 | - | CAILGGREDTQYF | TGTGCCATCCTCGGCGGGAGGGAAGATACGCAGTATTTT
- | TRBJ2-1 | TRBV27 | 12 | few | CASSRSGDEQFF | TGTGCCAGCAGCAGAAGCGGCGATGAGCAGTTCTTC
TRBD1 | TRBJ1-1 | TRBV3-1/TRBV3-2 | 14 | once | CASSNGDSRPEAFF | TGTGCCAGCAGCAACGGGGACAGCCGACCTGAAGCTTTCTTT
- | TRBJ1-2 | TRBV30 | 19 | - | CAWEVGGGGNVGKNYGYTF | TGTGCCTGGGAGGTGGGAGGTGGGGGGAATGTGGGCAAAAACTATGGCTACACCTTC
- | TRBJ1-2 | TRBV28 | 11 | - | CASISNYGYTF | TGTGCCAGCATTAGTAACTATGGCTACACCTTC
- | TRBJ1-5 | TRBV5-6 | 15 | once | CASSLGAGVNQPQHF | TGTGCCAGCAGCTTGGGTGCAGGGGTGAATCAGCCCCAGCATTTT
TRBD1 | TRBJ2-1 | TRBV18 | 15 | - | CASSPPNRGIDEQFF | TGTGCCAGCTCACCACCGAACAGGGGCATCGATGAGCAGTTCTTC
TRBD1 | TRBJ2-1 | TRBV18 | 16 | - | CASSPFRDSYYNEQFF | TGTGCCAGCTCACCGTTCCGGGACAGTTATTACAATGAGCAGTTCTTC
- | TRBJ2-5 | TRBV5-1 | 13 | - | CATTSGESETQYF | TGCGCCACCACATCAGGGGAGTCGGAGACCCAGTACTTC
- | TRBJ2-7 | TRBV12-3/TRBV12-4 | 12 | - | CASTGDLGEQYF | TGTGCCAGCACGGGGGACCTTGGGGAGCAGTACTTC
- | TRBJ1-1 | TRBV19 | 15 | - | CASKWGGAGMTEAFF | TGTGCCAGTAAGTGGGGGGGTGCGGGGATGACTGAAGCTTTCTTT
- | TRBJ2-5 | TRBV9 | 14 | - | CASSVNRHSETQYF | TGTGCCAGCAGCGTAAATCGACACTCGGAGACCCAGTACTTC
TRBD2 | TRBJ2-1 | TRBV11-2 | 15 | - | CASSSTSDSYNEQFF | TGTGCCAGCAGCTCCACTAGCGACTCCTACAATGAGCAGTTCTTC
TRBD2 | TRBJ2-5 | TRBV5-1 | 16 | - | CASSLRTSGSGETQYF | TGCGCCAGCAGCCTACGGACTAGCGGGAGTGGGGAGACCCAGTACTTC
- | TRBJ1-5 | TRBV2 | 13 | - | CASSRRQNQPQHF | TGTGCCAGCAGCCGCCGACAGAATCAGCCCCAGCATTTT
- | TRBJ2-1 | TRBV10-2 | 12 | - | CASSDRGGEQFF | TGCGCCAGCAGTGATCGGGGTGGGGAGCAGTTCTTC
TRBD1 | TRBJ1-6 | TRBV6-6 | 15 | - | CASRRTGSGNSPLHF | TGTGCCAGCAGGCGGACAGGGTCGGGTAATTCACCCCTCCACTTT
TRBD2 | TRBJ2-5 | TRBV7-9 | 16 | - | CASSSGTSGYQETQYF | TGTGCCAGCAGCTCAGGGACTAGCGGATACCAAGAGACCCAGTACTTC